This is a list of T cell receptor beta chains from one sample in a study of cytomegalovirus exposure and HLA in healthy donors. Only in-frame clones appear in the TCRdb table, and some are missing; sequencing was by immunoSEQ multiplex PCR. The sample includes over 80,000 clones, 85% of them seen just once. Sequencing was done on a sample of PBMCs. These receptors originate from a man between 18 and 35 years old in good health and CMV-seropositive. Each CDR3 is given with its conserved first and last residue. Each record gives: V gene, D gene, J gene, clone size, CDR3 protein, CDR3 DNA. The D gene is left open where the match is weak. Clone size is not always given. Where it is, it says once, few, many or a class for expanded clones.

>TRBV29-1|-|TRBJ2-7|-
CSVLDRSHEQYF
TGCAGCGTCCTAGACAGGAGCCACGAGCAGTACTTC
>TRBV5-1|-|TRBJ2-1|-
CASSRSTVGTYNEQFF
TGCGCCAGCAGCAGGTCGACAGTGGGAACCTACAATGAGCAGTTCTTC
>TRBV27|TRBD1|TRBJ1-1|-
CASRADRRGRETEAFF
TGTGCCAGCAGGGCGGACAGGAGGGGCCGAGAGACTGAAGCTTTCTTT
>TRBV28|-|TRBJ2-7|once
CASSTPPQGYEQYF
TGTGCCAGCAGTACCCCCCCCCAGGGTTACGAGCAGTACTTC
>TRBV14|TRBD2|TRBJ2-1|-
CASSQGLAGGPGSYNEQFF
TGTGCCAGCAGCCAAGGACTAGCGGGAGGGCCGGGCTCCTACAATGAGCAGTTCTTC
>TRBV4-2|-|TRBJ1-3|-
CASSQPTGSGNTIYF
TGTGCCAGCAGCCAGCCCACGGGATCAGGAAACACCATATATTTT
>TRBV6-1|TRBD1|TRBJ1-5|-
CASSGGQLGLYSNQPQHF
TGTGCCAGCAGTGGGGGACAGCTTGGGCTTTATAGCAATCAGCCCCAGCATTTT
>TRBV7-9|-|TRBJ2-5|-
CASSIPKEGWKETQYF
TGTGCCAGCAGCATCCCTAAGGAGGGGTGGAAGGAGACCCAGTACTTC
>TRBV28|-|TRBJ2-2|-
CASSLSGLTGELFF
TGTGCCAGCAGTTTAAGCGGCCTAACCGGGGAGCTGTTTTTT
>TRBV6-1|TRBD1|TRBJ1-3|-
CASSLRQGSGNTIYF
TGTGCCAGCAGTCTGCGACAGGGCTCTGGAAACACCATATATTTT
>TRBV4-1|-|TRBJ1-3|-
CASSQGGGGNTIYF
TGCGCCAGCAGCCAAGGCGGCGGTGGAAACACCATATATTTT
>TRBV5-1|-|TRBJ2-3|-
CASSLGHSQTDTQYF
TGCGCCAGCAGCTTGGGACACTCCCAAACAGATACGCAGTATTTT
>TRBV13|TRBD1|TRBJ2-2|-
CASSRGQENTGELFF
TGTGCCAGCAGCCGGGGACAGGAGAACACCGGGGAGCTGTTTTTT
>TRBV10-2|-|TRBJ1-1|once
CASRRRGGNEAFF
TGCGCCAGCAGACGTAGGGGAGGTAATGAAGCTTTCTTT
>TRBV5-4|TRBD1|TRBJ1-3|-
CASSRQGVDTIYF
TGTGCCAGCAGCCGCCAGGGGGTGGACACCATATATTTT
>TRBV19|TRBD1|TRBJ1-2|-
CASTSGRGRVLAGYTF
TGTGCCAGTACCTCGGGCAGGGGGCGGGTCCTGGCTGGCTACACCTTC
>TRBV5-1|-|TRBJ2-3|-
CASRDNPSTDTQYF
TGCGCCAGCAGAGACAATCCTAGCACAGATACGCAGTATTTT
>TRBV5-1|TRBD2|TRBJ2-1|-
CASSLQTSGRSYNEQFF
TGCGCCAGCAGCTTGCAGACTAGCGGGAGGTCCTACAATGAGCAGTTCTTC
>TRBV28|TRBD2|TRBJ2-5|once
CASFSGTQETQYF
TGTGCCAGCTTTAGCGGGACCCAAGAGACCCAGTACTTC
>TRBV7-2|-|TRBJ2-1|-
CASSLVGQYNEQFF
TGTGCCAGCAGCTTAGTAGGACAGTACAATGAGCAGTTCTTC
>TRBV5-1|TRBD1|TRBJ2-1|-
CASSLGTGWDEQFF
TGCGCCAGCAGCTTGGGGACAGGGTGGGATGAGCAGTTCTTC
>TRBV10-3|TRBD1|TRBJ1-4|-
CAISEDLGTGLSPATNEKLFF
TGTGCCATCAGTGAGGACCTCGGGACAGGTTTGAGCCCTGCAACTAATGAAAAACTGTTTTTT